What follows is one T cell receptor beta chain and its context. The antigen is not known. The record originates from a study of human T cells and chemical hapten exposure. Study as a whole: Per-sample variation in TCR yield stemmed mainly from small pooled library volume differences.

Study findings and constraints: No alteration of TCRs above 1 in 1000 frequency was seen with DPC sensitization.

It was unfractionated whole blood from which total RNA was extracted. In the library, unique molecular identifiers were attached to individual cDNA molecules. TCRdb fed the reads into MiXCR, producing one record per CDR3 protein. The table has fewer than 150,000 distinct CDR3 sequences, 8.5% seen once. There are 15 residues in the CDR3. V was clipped by 5 bases and J by 1 base; unmatched bases: 4. The sequenced material came from whole blood. The chain joins TRBV12-3 or TRBV12-4 to TRBJ2-5; TRBD1 aligns across 10 bases. This TCR was recovered from a human donor in good health. Some clones in this sample may be carry-over from other donors' samples. The CDR3 here is CASSRQGAIQETQYF. DNA of the CDR3: TGTGCCAGCAGTAGACAGGGGGCGATCCAAGAGACCCAGTACTTC.